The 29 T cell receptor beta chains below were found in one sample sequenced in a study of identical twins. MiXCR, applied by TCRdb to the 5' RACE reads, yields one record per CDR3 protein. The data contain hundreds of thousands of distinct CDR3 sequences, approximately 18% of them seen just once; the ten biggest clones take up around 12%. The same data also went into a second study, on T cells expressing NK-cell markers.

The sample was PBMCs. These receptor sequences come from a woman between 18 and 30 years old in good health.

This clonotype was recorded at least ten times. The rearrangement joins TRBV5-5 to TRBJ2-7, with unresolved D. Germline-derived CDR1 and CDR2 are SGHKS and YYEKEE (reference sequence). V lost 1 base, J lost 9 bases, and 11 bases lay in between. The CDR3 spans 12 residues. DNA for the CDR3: TGTGCCAGCAGCTTGTCGGGTTCCGGGCAGTACTTC. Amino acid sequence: CASSLSGSGQYF.

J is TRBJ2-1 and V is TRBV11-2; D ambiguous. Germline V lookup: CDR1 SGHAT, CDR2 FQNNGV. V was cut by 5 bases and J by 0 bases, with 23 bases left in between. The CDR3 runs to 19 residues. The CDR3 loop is CASSLRLSPQVSSYNEQFF. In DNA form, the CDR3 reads TGTGCCAGCAGCCTACGTTTATCCCCCCAGGTTAGCTCCTACAATGAGCAGTTCTTC.

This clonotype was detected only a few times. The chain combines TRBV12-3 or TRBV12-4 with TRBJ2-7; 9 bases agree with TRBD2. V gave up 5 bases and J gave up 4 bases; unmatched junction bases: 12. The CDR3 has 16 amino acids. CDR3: CASSAQGTSPGYEQYF. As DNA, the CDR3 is TGTGCCAGCAGTGCCCAAGGGACTAGCCCCGGGTACGAGCAGTACTTC.

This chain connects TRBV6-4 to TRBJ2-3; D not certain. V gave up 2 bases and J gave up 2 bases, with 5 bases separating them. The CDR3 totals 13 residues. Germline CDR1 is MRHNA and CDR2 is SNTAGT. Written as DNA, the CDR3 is TGTGCCAGCAGTGACCAAAACACAGATACGCAGTATTTT. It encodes CASSDQNTDTQYF.

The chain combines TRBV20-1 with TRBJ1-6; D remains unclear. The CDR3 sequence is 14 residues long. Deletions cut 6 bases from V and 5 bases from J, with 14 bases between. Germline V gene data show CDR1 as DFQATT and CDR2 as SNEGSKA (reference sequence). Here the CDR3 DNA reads TGCAGTGCCCGGTCCCAGGTGAATAATTCACCCCTCCACTTT. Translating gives CSARSQVNNSPLHF.

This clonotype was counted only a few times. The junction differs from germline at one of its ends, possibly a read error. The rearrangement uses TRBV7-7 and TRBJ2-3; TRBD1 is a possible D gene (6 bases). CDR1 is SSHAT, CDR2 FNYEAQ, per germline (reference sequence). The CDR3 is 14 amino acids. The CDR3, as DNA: TGTGCTAGCAGCCAGACAGGACGCACAGATACGCAGTATTTT. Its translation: CASSQTGRTDTQYF.

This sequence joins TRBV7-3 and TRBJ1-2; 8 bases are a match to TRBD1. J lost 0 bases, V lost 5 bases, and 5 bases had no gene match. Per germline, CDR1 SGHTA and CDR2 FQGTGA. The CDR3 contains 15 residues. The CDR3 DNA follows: TGTGCCAGCAGCGGGGACAGGAATGCTAACTATGGCTACACCTTC. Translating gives CASSGDRNANYGYTF.

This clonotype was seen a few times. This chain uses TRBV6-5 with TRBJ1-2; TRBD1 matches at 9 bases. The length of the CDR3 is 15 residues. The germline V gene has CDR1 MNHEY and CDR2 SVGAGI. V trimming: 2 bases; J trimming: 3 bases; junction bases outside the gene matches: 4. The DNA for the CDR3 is TGTGCCAGCAGTTACGACGGGACAGGGTACTATGGCTACACCTTC. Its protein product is CASSYDGTGYYGYTF.

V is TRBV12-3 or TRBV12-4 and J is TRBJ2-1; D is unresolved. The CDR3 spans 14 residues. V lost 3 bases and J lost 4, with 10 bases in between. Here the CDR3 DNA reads TGTGCCAGCAGTTTCCGACGGTGGTACAATGAGCAGTTCTTC. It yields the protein CASSFRRWYNEQFF.

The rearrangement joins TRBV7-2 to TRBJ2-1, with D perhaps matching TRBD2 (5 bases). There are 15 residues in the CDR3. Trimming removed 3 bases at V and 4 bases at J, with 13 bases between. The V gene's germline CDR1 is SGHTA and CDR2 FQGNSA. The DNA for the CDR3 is TGTGCCAGCAGCTTGCAGCGGTCACCTTACAATGAGCAGTTCTTC. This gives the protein CASSLQRSPYNEQFF.

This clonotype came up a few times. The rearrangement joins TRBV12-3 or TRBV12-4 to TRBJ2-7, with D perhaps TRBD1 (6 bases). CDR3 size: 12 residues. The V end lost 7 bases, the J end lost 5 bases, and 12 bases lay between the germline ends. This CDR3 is CASTTGLNEQYF. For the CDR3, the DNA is TGTGCCAGCACAACAGGGTTAAACGAGCAGTACTTC.

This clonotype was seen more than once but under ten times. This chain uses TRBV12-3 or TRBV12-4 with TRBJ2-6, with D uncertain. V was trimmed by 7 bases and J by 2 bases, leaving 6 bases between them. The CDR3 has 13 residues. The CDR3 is CASNPAGANVLTF. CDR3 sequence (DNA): TGTGCCAGCAACCCTGCTGGGGCCAACGTCCTGACTTTC.

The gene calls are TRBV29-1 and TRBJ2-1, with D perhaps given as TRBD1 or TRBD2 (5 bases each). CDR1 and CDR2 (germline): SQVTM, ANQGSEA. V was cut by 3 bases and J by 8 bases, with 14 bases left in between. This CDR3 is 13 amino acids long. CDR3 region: CSVERGKRDEQFF. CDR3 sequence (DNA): TGCAGCGTTGAGAGGGGAAAAAGGGATGAGCAGTTCTTC.

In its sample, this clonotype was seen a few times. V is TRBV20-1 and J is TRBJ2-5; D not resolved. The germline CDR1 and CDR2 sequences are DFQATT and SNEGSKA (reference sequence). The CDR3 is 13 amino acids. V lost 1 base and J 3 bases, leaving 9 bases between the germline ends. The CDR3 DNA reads TGCAGTGCTAGAGTGTGGCGGAAAGAGACCCAGTACTTC. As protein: CSARVWRKETQYF.

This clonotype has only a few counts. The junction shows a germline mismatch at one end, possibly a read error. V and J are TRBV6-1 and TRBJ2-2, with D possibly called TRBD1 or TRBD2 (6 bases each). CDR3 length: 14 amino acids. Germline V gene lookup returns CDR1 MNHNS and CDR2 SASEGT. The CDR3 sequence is CASCLGGNPGELFF. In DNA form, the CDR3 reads TGTGCCAGCTGCTTAGGGGGGAACCCCGGGGAGCTGTTTTTT.

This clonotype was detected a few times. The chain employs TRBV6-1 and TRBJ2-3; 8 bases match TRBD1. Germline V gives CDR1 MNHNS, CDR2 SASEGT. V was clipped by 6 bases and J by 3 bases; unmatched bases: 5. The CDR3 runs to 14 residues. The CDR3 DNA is TGTGCCAGCAGGCTGGGACAGGCGACAGATACGCAGTATTTT. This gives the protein CASRLGQATDTQYF.

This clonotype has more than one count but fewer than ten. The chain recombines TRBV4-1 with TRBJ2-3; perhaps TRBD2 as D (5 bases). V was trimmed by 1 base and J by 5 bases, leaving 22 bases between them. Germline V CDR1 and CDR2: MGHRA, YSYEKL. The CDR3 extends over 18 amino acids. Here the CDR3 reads CASSQGEHTSTKKDTQYF. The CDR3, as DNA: TGCGCCAGCAGCCAAGGGGAGCACACGTCCACAAAAAAAGATACGCAGTATTTT.

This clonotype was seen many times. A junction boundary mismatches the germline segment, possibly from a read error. CDR3 sequence reads: CASSRTSGNTGELFF. CDR3 DNA: TGCGCCAGCAGCCGGACTAGCGGGAACACCGGGGAGCTGTTTTTT. The chain recombines TRBV6-2 or TRBV6-3 with TRBJ2-2, with 10 bases identical to TRBD2. Germline CDR1 MNHEY, CDR2 SVGEGT. This CDR3 is 15 amino acids long.

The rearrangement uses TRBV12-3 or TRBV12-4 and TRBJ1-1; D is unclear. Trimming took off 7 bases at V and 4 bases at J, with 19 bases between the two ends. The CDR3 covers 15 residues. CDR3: CASTIRSGTRTEAFF. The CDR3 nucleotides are TGTGCCAGCACCATTAGGAGCGGCACCCGCACTGAAGCTTTCTTT.

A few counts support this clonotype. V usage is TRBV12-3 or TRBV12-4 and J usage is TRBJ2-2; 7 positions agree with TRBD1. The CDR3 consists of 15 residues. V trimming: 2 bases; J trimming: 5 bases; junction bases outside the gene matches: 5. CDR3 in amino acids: CASSLRQGETGELFF. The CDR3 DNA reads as TGTGCCAGCAGTTTACGACAGGGTGAGACCGGGGAGCTGTTTTTT.

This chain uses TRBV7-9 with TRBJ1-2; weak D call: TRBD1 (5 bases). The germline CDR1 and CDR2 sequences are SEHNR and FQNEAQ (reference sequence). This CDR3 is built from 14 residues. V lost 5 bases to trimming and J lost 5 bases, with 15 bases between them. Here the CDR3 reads CASSPQGQPYGYTF. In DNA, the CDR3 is TGTGCCAGCAGCCCCCAGGGCCAGCCTTATGGCTACACCTTC.

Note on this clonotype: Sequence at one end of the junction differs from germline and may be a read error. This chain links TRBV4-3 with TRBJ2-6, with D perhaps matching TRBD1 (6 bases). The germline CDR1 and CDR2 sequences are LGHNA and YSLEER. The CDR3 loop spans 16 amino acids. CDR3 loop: CASSQATGLGADVLTF. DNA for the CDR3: TGCGCCAGCAGCCAGGCTACAGGGTTGGGGGCCGACGTCCTGACTTTC.

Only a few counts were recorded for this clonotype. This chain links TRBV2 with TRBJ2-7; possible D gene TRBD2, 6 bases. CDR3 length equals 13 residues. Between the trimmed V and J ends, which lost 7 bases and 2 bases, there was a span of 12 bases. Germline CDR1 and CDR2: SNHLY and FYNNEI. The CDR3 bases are TGTGCCAGCAACGGGGGTTACACCTACGAGCAGTACTTC. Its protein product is CASNGGYTYEQYF.

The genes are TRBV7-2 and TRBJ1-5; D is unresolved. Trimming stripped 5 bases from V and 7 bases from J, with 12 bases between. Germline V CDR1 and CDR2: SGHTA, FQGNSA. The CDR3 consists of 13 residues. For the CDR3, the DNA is TGTGCCAGCAGCCCGAAGCCTGACCAGCCCCAGCATTTT. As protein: CASSPKPDQPQHF.

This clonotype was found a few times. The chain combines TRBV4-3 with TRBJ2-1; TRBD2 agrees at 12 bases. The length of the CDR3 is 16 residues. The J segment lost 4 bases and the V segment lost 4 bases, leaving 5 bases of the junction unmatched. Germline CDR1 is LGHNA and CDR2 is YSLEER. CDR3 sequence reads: CASSPRTSGMYNEQFF. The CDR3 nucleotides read TGCGCCAGCAGCCCCCGGACTAGCGGGATGTACAATGAGCAGTTCTTC.

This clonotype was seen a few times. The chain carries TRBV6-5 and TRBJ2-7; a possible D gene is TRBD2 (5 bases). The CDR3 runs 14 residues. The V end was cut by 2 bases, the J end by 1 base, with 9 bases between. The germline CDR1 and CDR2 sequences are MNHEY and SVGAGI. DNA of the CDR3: TGTGCCAGCAGTTACGGAGGCAAATCCTACGAGCAGTACTTC. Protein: CASSYGGKSYEQYF.

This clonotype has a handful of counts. CDR3 residues: CASIGGRQETQYF. Written as DNA, the CDR3 is TGTGCCAGCATCGGGGGGAGACAAGAGACCCAGTACTTC. The chain recombines TRBV7-9 with TRBJ2-5, with 7 bases fitting TRBD2. CDR1 is SEHNR, CDR2 FQNEAQ, per germline (reference sequence). The V segment lost 7 bases and the J segment 2 bases; nucleotides outside the gene matches: 4. The length of the CDR3 is 13 residues. The full variable domain, rest sourced from reference TRBV7-9 and TRBJ2-5, is DTGVSQNPRHKITKRGQNVTFRCDPISEHNRLYWYRQTLGQGPEFLTYFQNEAQLEKSRLLSDRFSAERPKGSFSTLEIQRTEQGDSAMYLCASIGGRQETQYFGPGTRLLVL.

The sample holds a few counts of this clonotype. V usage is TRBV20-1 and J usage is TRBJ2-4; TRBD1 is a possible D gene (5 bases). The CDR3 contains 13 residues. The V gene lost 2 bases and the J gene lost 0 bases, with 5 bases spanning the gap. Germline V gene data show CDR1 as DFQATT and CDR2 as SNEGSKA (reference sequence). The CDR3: CSARRGAKNIQYF. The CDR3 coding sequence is TGCAGTGCTAGAAGGGGAGCCAAAAACATTCAGTACTTC.

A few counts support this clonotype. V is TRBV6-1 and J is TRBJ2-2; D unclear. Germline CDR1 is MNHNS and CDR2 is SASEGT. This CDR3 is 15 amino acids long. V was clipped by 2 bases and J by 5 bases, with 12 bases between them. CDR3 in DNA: TGTGCCAGCAGTGAAACGCCGGTGCAGACCGGGGAGCTGTTTTTT. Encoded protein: CASSETPVQTGELFF.